This TCR beta chain was identified during a study of cytomegalovirus exposure and HLA in healthy donors. Study-level points and caveats: It has been reported that TCR beta sequences accurately predicted the HLA-A and HLA-B alleles of most subjects.

The CDR3 has 16 residues. Germline V gene data show CDR1 as ENHRY and CDR2 as SYGVKD. The trim removed 2 bases at V and 5 bases at J, leaving 8 bases unmatched. The PCR was carried out with 60 Vbeta primers and 13 Jbeta primers. In the original analysis: Later, 65 million to 85 million unique TCR beta chains were counted in an analysis, and approximately 10 million of them were shared. Assay: immunoSEQ multiplex PCR; the TCRdb copy retains only in-frame clones and omits some. V, J and clone size derive from that table, while D and trimming were established from the DNA sequence. The sample includes 100,000 to 120,000 clones, roughly three quarters seen only once; the top ten take approximately 3%. A single count supports this clone. The antigen remains undetermined.

The sample was PBMCs. The clonotype originates from a man aged 25-40 years in good health and CMV-seronegative. This chain links TRBV10-3 with TRBJ2-1; TRBD1 matches 8 bases. This chain's CDR3 is CAISEPDRVLDNEQFF. CDR3 DNA sequence: TGTGCCATCAGTGAGCCGGACAGGGTTCTCGACAATGAGCAGTTCTTC.